Each of the 2 T cell receptor beta chains below was sequenced from the same sample in a study of shared clonotypes between healthy human individuals. The method was immunoSEQ multiplex PCR; TCRdb's version includes in-frame clones alone and lacks a portion of them. In the table there are about 1 million clones, roughly 80% of which are singletons. Sequenced sample: memory CD4+ T cells sorted from blood. The subset: CD45RA-negative fraction. These receptors originate from a man in his late teens or twenties in good health.

As concerns this clone: A much larger clone is a single base away; this may be a read error. The chain combines TRBV7-9 with TRBJ2-7, with 11 bases identical to TRBD1. Trimming took 5 bases from V and 3 from J; bases not matched to a gene: 3. This CDR3 has 14 amino acids. Germline CDR1 is SEHNR and CDR2 is FQNEAQ (reference sequence). CDR3 residues: CASSPGQGVYEQYF. The CDR3, as DNA: TGTGCCAGCAGCCCGGGACAGGGGGTCTACGAGCAGTACTTC.

This clone was picked up one time. The chain has TRBV19 and TRBJ1-3, with D possibly TRBD1 on 5 matching bases. Trimming pared 4 bases from V and 0 bases from J, leaving 22 bases between. Germline V gene sequence: CDR1 LNHDA, CDR2 SQIVND (reference sequence). The CDR3 runs to 19 residues. The CDR3 sequence: CASSKRHGGDSPSGNTIYF. Written as DNA, the CDR3 is TGTGCCAGTAGTAAACGCCATGGGGGAGACAGCCCCTCTGGAAACACCATATATTTT. Using reference TRBV19 and TRBJ1-3 for the parts outside the CDR3, the full variable domain is DGGITQSPKYLFRKEGQNVTLSCEQNLNHDAMYWYRQDPGQGLRLIYYSQIVNDFQKGDIAEGYSVSREKKESFPLTVTSAQKNPTAFYLCASSKRHGGDSPSGNTIYFGEGSWLTVV.